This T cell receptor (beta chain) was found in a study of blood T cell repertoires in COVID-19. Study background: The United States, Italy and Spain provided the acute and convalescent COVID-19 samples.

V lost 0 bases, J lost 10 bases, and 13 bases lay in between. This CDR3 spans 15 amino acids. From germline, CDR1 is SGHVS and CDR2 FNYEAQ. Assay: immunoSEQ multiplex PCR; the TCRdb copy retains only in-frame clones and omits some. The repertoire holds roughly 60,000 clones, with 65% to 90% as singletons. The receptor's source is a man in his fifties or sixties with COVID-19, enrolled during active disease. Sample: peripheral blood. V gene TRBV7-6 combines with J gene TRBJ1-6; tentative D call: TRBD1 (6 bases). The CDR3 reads CASSLAGGLDSPLHF. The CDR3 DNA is TGTGCCAGCAGCTTAGCAGGGGGTTTAGACTCACCCCTCCACTTT.